A single sample gave rise to the 20 T cell receptor beta chains below, sequenced in a study of T cells after yellow fever vaccination. A single record per CDR3 protein comes from TCRdb applying MiXCR to the 5' RACE reads. Counted here are 70,000 or so distinct CDR3 sequences, approximately 5.9% occurring once; the ten biggest clones make up roughly 2%. Material: CD4+ T cells sorted from PBMCs, obtained around 15 days after the first yellow fever vaccination. These receptors all come from a man younger than 30 who received the YFV17D yellow fever vaccine.

This clonotype was seen ten or more times. V and J are TRBV5-1 and TRBJ2-2; TRBD1 matches 8 bases. This CDR3 is 15 amino acids long. Germline CDR1 SGHRS, CDR2 YFSETQ. V lost 5 bases to trimming and J lost 6 bases; unmatched junction nucleotides: 9. The chain's CDR3 is CASRADRGIPGELFF. The CDR3, as DNA: TGCGCCAGCAGGGCCGACAGGGGCATTCCCGGGGAGCTGTTTTTT.

The sample holds a few counts of this clonotype. This sequence joins TRBV12-3 or TRBV12-4 and TRBJ2-1, with D uncertain. CDR3 size: 12 residues. Trimming left V 3 bases short and J 9 bases short, with 9 bases between. CDR3 DNA sequence: TGTGCCAGCAGTTTCGGCAGTGGTGAGCAGTTCTTC. Encoded protein: CASSFGSGEQFF.

This clonotype was observed many times. The gene calls are TRBV10-3 and TRBJ2-5; perhaps TRBD1 as D (6 bases). Deletions cut 6 bases from V and 5 bases from J, with 13 bases between. Per the germline V gene, CDR1 is ENHRY and CDR2 is SYGVKD. CDR3 size: 13 residues. The CDR3, as DNA: TGTGCCATCAGGGGGGCCGATATGGAGACCCAGTACTTC. This sequence encodes CAIRGADMETQYF.

This clonotype was counted ten times or more. The gene calls are TRBV24-1 and TRBJ2-2, with D hard to call. The germline gives CDR1 KGHDR, CDR2 SFDVKD. The V gene lost 2 bases and the J gene lost 2 bases, with 8 bases spanning the gap. The CDR3 spans 15 residues. CDR3 bases: TGTGCCACCAGTGATTCGGGTTACAACACCGGGGAGCTGTTTTTT. Encoded protein: CATSDSGYNTGELFF.

In this sample, this clonotype turned up many times. The chain recombines TRBV5-1 with TRBJ2-1; no definite D call. The CDR3 runs to 14 residues. Trimming took off 0 bases at V and 5 bases at J, with 9 bases between the two ends. Germline-derived CDR1 and CDR2 are SGHRS and YFSETQ. DNA for the CDR3: TGCGCCAGCAGCTTGGAGCCTGGAGACAATGAGCAGTTCTTC. Translated, it gives CASSLEPGDNEQFF.

In its sample, this clonotype was seen a few times. V and J are TRBV20-1 and TRBJ1-5; D is perhaps TRBD1 (6 bases). This CDR3 contains 14 residues. Trimming took 3 bases from V and 1 from J, leaving 10 bases between them. CDR1 and CDR2 (germline): DFQATT, SNEGSKA (reference sequence). The CDR3 loop reads CSAREGGSNQPQHF. The DNA for the CDR3 is TGCAGTGCTAGGGAAGGGGGGAGCAATCAGCCCCAGCATTTT.

The table lists this clonotype with many counts. The rearrangement uses TRBV7-2 and TRBJ2-1; D may be TRBD1 (5 bases). The CDR3 extends over 15 amino acids. In germline, CDR1 is SGHTA, CDR2 FQGNSA. With 5 bases removed from V and 4 bases from J, the gap between germline ends came to 15 bases. The DNA for the CDR3 is TGTGCCAGCAGCCCAGGGCCCGATAATTACAATGAGCAGTTCTTC. Residues: CASSPGPDNYNEQFF.

In its sample, this clonotype was seen many times. The chain is built from TRBV7-2 and TRBJ2-2; D might be TRBD2 (5 bases). Trimming left V 2 bases short and J 3 bases short, with 10 bases between. Germline CDR1 and CDR2: SGHTA and FQGNSA. This CDR3 region has 15 residues. This CDR3 is CASSLSGVDTGELFF. CDR3 nucleotide sequence: TGTGCCAGCAGCTTATCCGGGGTGGACACCGGGGAGCTGTTTTTT.

V gene TRBV30 combines with J gene TRBJ2-6; D call uncertain. V was cut by 2 bases and J by 0 bases, with 5 bases left in between. CDR1 and CDR2 (germline): GTSNPN, SVGIG (reference sequence). The CDR3 runs 14 residues. The CDR3 region is CAWSMDSGANVLTF. The DNA for the CDR3 is TGTGCCTGGAGTATGGACTCTGGGGCCAACGTCCTGACTTTC.

There are a few counts of this clonotype. V usage is TRBV12-3 or TRBV12-4 and J usage is TRBJ2-5, with unresolved D. Trimming removed 7 bases at V and 0 bases at J, with 12 bases between. The length of the CDR3 is 14 residues. This chain's CDR3 is CASTNLLYQETQYF. The DNA of the CDR3 is TGTGCCAGCACGAACCTCCTCTACCAAGAGACCCAGTACTTC.

This clonotype showed up many times. This chain links TRBV5-6 with TRBJ1-6, with D maybe TRBD1 (5 bases). The germline CDR1 and CDR2 sequences are SGHDT and YYEEEE. CDR3 length: 15 amino acids. V was pared by 0 bases and J by 10 bases, with 14 bases between. The CDR3 region is CASSLEFRVESPLHF. In nucleotides, the CDR3 is TGTGCCAGCAGCTTGGAGTTCAGGGTGGAATCACCCCTCCACTTT.

This clonotype came up many times. The chain uses TRBV7-2 and TRBJ2-3; TRBD1 agrees at 7 bases. The ends lost 5 bases at V and 6 bases at J; junction bases unmatched: 8. Germline assignment: CDR1 SGHTA and CDR2 FQGNSA. This CDR3 is 14 amino acids long. DNA of the CDR3: TGTGCCAGCAGCAACCGGGACAGTTACGATACGCAGTATTTT. Translating gives CASSNRDSYDTQYF. The variable domain in full, completed from reference TRBV7-2 and TRBJ2-3, reads GAGVSQSPSNKVTEKGKDVELRCDPISGHTALYWYRQSLGQGLEFLIYFQGNSAPDKSGLPSDRFSAERTGGSVSTLTIQRTQQEDSAVYLCASSNRDSYDTQYFGPGTRLTVL.

This clonotype was counted at least ten times. V gene TRBV3-1 combines with J gene TRBJ1-5, with D hard to call. The CDR3 has 14 amino acids. Trimming removed 1 base from V and 2 bases from J, with 6 bases in between. Germline V gives CDR1 LGHDT, CDR2 YNNKEL (reference sequence). The CDR3 bases are TGTGCCAGCAGCCAAGGAGCCCGCAATCAGCCCCAGCATTTT. Amino acid sequence: CASSQGARNQPQHF.

This clonotype was recorded many times. This chain connects TRBV4-3 to TRBJ1-5, with a tentative D call TRBD1 (5 bases). Trimming stripped 0 bases from V and 5 bases from J, with 17 bases between. Germline V gene sequence: CDR1 LGHNA, CDR2 YSLEER. This CDR3 has 17 residues. CDR3 coding DNA: TGCGCCAGCAGCCAAGATGGGACTGGGGAAGGGCATCAGCCCCAGCATTTT. The encoded protein is CASSQDGTGEGHQPQHF.

This clonotype was recorded at least ten times. The rearrangement joins TRBV7-3 to TRBJ2-3; TRBD2 matches 8 bases. V shed 5 bases and J 11 bases; nucleotides not matched to a gene: 9. The V gene's germline CDR1 is SGHTA and CDR2 FQGTGA. The CDR3 consists of 13 residues. The CDR3 bases are TGTGCCAGCAGCCCCCGCCGGGGGGGGGGGCAGTATTTT. Translated, it gives CASSPRRGGGQYF.

At least ten counts were recorded for this clonotype. The CDR3 DNA sequence: TGTGCCAGCAGCTTCCAAGACTCAGCCGAGACCCAGTACTTC. Amino acid sequence: CASSFQDSAETQYF. The gene calls are TRBV7-2 and TRBJ2-5; D ambiguous. Between the trimmed V and J ends, which lost 3 bases and 5 bases, there was a span of 13 bases. Germline V CDR1 and CDR2: SGHTA, FQGNSA. The CDR3 totals 14 residues. The full variable domain, its missing parts supplied by reference TRBV7-2 and TRBJ2-5, is GAGVSQSPSNKVTEKGKDVELRCDPISGHTALYWYRQSLGQGLEFLIYFQGNSAPDKSGLPSDRFSAERTGGSVSTLTIQRTQQEDSAVYLCASSFQDSAETQYFGPGTRLLVL.

This clonotype was seen at least ten times. V is TRBV5-1 and J is TRBJ2-3; TRBD2 is a possible D gene (5 bases). Between the trimmed V and J ends, which lost 0 bases and 7 bases, there was a span of 21 bases. The CDR3 covers 17 residues. Germline CDR1 reads SGHRS; CDR2 reads YFSETQ. The CDR3 sequence: CASSLGLASAGLHTQYF. The CDR3 DNA reads TGCGCCAGCAGCTTGGGTTTAGCCTCTGCGGGTCTGCATACGCAGTATTTT.

This clonotype was counted many times. The rearrangement joins TRBV11-2 to TRBJ2-2; D not certain. The CDR3 is 14 amino acids. The germline V gene encodes CDR1 SGHAT and CDR2 FQNNGV. Trimming took off 2 bases at V and 1 base at J, with 5 bases between the two ends. CDR3 nucleotide sequence: TGTGCCAGCAGCTTACCCAAGAACACCGGGGAGCTGTTTTTT. This gives the protein CASSLPKNTGELFF.

This clonotype was observed many times. The rearrangement links TRBV7-6 to TRBJ2-3; D is possibly TRBD1 (6 bases). The CDR3 sequence is 16 residues long. Germline lookup yields CDR1 SGHVS and CDR2 FNYEAQ. V was trimmed by 5 bases and J by 4 bases, leaving 19 bases between them. CDR3 bases: TGTGCCAGCAGCCCTGGACCCTATAGACAGGCAGATACGCAGTATTTT. Translated, it gives CASSPGPYRQADTQYF.

This clonotype was seen many times. The chain recombines TRBV12-3 or TRBV12-4 with TRBJ1-6, with 9 bases that match TRBD1. This CDR3 comprises 17 residues. After removal of 4 bases from V and 3 bases from J, the junction contained 7 bases not matched to a gene. The CDR3 DNA reads as TGTGCCAGCAGTTCCGGGGACAGGGTAAACTATAATTCACCCCTCCACTTT. Translated: CASSSGDRVNYNSPLHF.